The 21 T cell receptor beta chains presented below share a single source sample, sequenced in a study of blood T cell repertoires in COVID-19. This table comes from immunoSEQ multiplex PCR, and its TCRdb copy is limited to in-frame clones, with some not included. The table has just over 300,000 clones, 89% seen once; the top ten hold 1.5% to 2%. Sequencing was done on a sample of peripheral blood. The receptors originated from a woman aged 25 to 39 with COVID-19, enrolled during active disease.

The chain combines TRBV6-1 with TRBJ2-1; TRBD2 agrees at 11 bases. Germline loops: CDR1 MNHNS, CDR2 SASEGT. This CDR3 region has 16 residues. The junction had 9 bases not matched to a gene; V was cut back by 3 bases and J by 8 bases. CDR3 nucleotides: TGTGCCAGCAGTGAGTTCTCTAGCGGGGGGCGGTATGAGCAGTTCTTC. This codes for CASSEFSSGGRYEQFF.

This chain connects TRBV5-6 to TRBJ2-5; D is unresolved. Trimming pared 0 bases from V and 3 bases from J, leaving 9 bases between. The germline V gene has CDR1 SGHDT and CDR2 YYEEEE. The CDR3 covers 14 residues. As DNA, the CDR3 is TGTGCCAGCAGCTTGGTCGCGATCAAAGAGACCCAGTACTTC. Translation gives CASSLVAIKETQYF.

The gene calls are TRBV9 and TRBJ2-1, with D possibly being TRBD2 (6 bases). Germline CDR1 reads SGDLS; CDR2 reads YYNGEE. CDR3 size: 17 residues. The ends were cut back, 2 bases at V and 3 bases at J, with 18 bases in the middle. The CDR3 loop is CASSVGTDQRVYNEQFF. The CDR3 DNA reads as TGTGCCAGCAGCGTTGGGACTGACCAGAGGGTCTACAATGAGCAGTTCTTC.

This chain joins TRBV5-1 and TRBJ1-6; 9 bases are a match to TRBD1. The CDR3 is 14 residues long. Germline values: CDR1 SGHRS, CDR2 YFSETQ. V was pared by 2 bases and J by 13 bases, with 7 bases of the junction left unmatched. The CDR3 DNA reads TGCGCCAGCAGCTTTCCCGGGACAGGGAGTCCCCTCCACTTT. Amino acids: CASSFPGTGSPLHF. The full variable domain, with the rest looked up from reference TRBV5-1 and TRBJ1-6, is KAGVTQTPRYLIKTRGQQVTLSCSPISGHRSVSWYQQTPGQGLQFLFEYFSETQRNKGNFPGRFSGRQFSNSRSEMNVSTLELGDSALYLCASSFPGTGSPLHFGNGTRLTVT.

This chain links TRBV11-2 with TRBJ2-5; the D is unclear. The CDR3 sequence is 16 residues long. V lost 1 base to trimming and J lost 5 bases, with 17 bases between them. CDR1 is SGHAT and CDR2 is FQNNGV in the germline V gene. Here the CDR3 DNA reads TGTGCCAGCAGCTTAGGCCGTACGCGGTCTCGGGAGACCCAGTACTTC. It is translated as CASSLGRTRSRETQYF. Variable domain in full (rest from reference TRBV11-2 and TRBJ2-5): EAGVAQSPRYKIIEKRQSVAFWCNPISGHATLYWYQQILGQGPKLLIQFQNNGVVDDSQLPKDRFSAERLKGVDSTLKIQPAKLEDSAVYLCASSLGRTRSRETQYFGPGTRLLVL.

The chain uses TRBV4-1 and TRBJ1-6, with D possibly matching TRBD1 (5 bases). CDR1 is MGHRA, CDR2 YSYEKL, per germline. V was pared by 1 base and J by 8 bases, with 12 bases between. The CDR3 spans 15 residues. CDR3 in DNA: TGCGCCAGCAGCCAAGTCAGGCAGGGTGATTCACCCCTCCACTTT. Its translation is CASSQVRQGDSPLHF.

The chain recombines TRBV7-7 with TRBJ2-5; tentatively, D is TRBD1 (6 bases). The CDR3 consists of 13 residues. Germline CDR1 and CDR2: SSHAT and FNYEAQ (reference sequence). The V end lost 5 bases, the J end lost 3 bases, and 10 bases lay between the germline ends. CDR3 sequence reads: CASSPNREETQYF. Written as DNA, the CDR3 is TGTGCCAGCAGCCCAAACAGGGAAGAGACCCAGTACTTC.

The chain carries TRBV18 and TRBJ2-7; 7 bases match TRBD2. J lost 0 bases, V lost 2 bases, and 1 base had no gene match. This CDR3 has 14 residues. CDR1 is KGHSH and CDR2 is LQKENI in the germline V gene. CDR3 loop: CASSPGTNSYEQYF. CDR3 DNA sequence: TGTGCCAGCTCACCAGGGACTAACTCCTACGAGCAGTACTTC.

This chain connects TRBV7-2 to TRBJ2-2; D is possibly TRBD2 (6 bases). Trimming cost V 5 bases and J 6 bases, with 16 bases left between them. The CDR3 covers 15 residues. The V gene's germline CDR1 is SGHTA and CDR2 FQGNSA. CDR3 amino acids: CASSPSGRVAGELFF. The CDR3 DNA sequence: TGTGCCAGCAGCCCGAGCGGGCGGGTGGCCGGGGAGCTGTTTTTT.

The chain couples TRBV2 to TRBJ2-1; 10 nucleotides match TRBD1. The CDR3 is made up of 12 amino acids. V shed 6 bases and J 15 bases; nucleotides not matched to a gene: 8. Per germline, CDR1 SNHLY and CDR2 FYNNEI. The CDR3 is CASRDDRGRLFF. CDR3 coding DNA: TGTGCCAGCAGAGACGACAGGGGGCGCCTGTTCTTC.

The chain employs TRBV7-3 and TRBJ1-1; possibly TRBD1 for D (5 bases). In germline, CDR1 is SGHTA, CDR2 FQGTGA. Trimming cost V 2 bases and J 3 bases, with 10 bases left between them. CDR3 length: 14 amino acids. The CDR3 loop is CASSLSGGYTEAFF. The CDR3 DNA follows: TGTGCCAGCAGCTTATCGGGGGGATACACTGAAGCTTTCTTT. The full variable domain, with the rest looked up from reference TRBV7-3 and TRBJ1-1, is GAGVSQTPSNKVTEKGKYVELRCDPISGHTALYWYRQSLGQGPEFLIYFQGTGAADDSGLPNDRFFAVRPEGSVSTLKIQRTERGDSAVYLCASSLSGGYTEAFFGQGTRLTVV.

V usage is TRBV2 and J usage is TRBJ1-2, with 10 bases aligning to TRBD1. The germline CDR1 and CDR2 sequences are SNHLY and FYNNEI. The trim removed 5 bases at V and 3 bases at J, leaving 6 bases unmatched. The CDR3 has 15 residues. The CDR3 nucleotides are TGTGCCAGCAGTCCCGCCGGACAGGGGGACTATGGCTACACCTTC. It encodes CASSPAGQGDYGYTF.

V is TRBV6-6 and J is TRBJ1-1, with D unclear. Deletions cut 5 bases from V and 1 base from J, with 11 bases between. CDR1 is MNHNY and CDR2 is SVGAGI in the germline V gene (reference sequence). CDR3 length: 14 amino acids. CDR3 loop: CASSPRETNTEAFF. CDR3 nucleotides: TGTGCCAGCAGTCCCCGGGAGACGAACACTGAAGCTTTCTTT.

The chain has TRBV7-2 and TRBJ2-1; 7 positions match TRBD1. Looked up from germline, CDR1 is SGHTA and CDR2 is FQGNSA. The junction had 12 bases not matched to a gene; V was cut back by 2 bases and J by 8 bases. CDR3 length: 16 residues. The CDR3 DNA sequence: TGTGCCAGCAGCTTATATGTGACAGGGTATGGCGATGAGCAGTTCTTC. Translation gives CASSLYVTGYGDEQFF.

This clone was seen once. The chain combines TRBV27 with TRBJ2-3, with 9 nucleotides matching TRBD2. V shed 4 bases and J 4 bases; nucleotides not matched to a gene: 12. Germline assignment: CDR1 MNHEY and CDR2 SMNVEV (reference sequence). The CDR3 covers 17 residues. CDR3 sequence reads: CASSWGLAGSRPDTQYF. CDR3 sequence (DNA): TGTGCCAGCAGTTGGGGCCTAGCGGGGAGTCGACCAGATACGCAGTATTTT.

The chain uses TRBV28 and TRBJ1-2, with 7 bases identical to TRBD1. Losses at the gene ends were 4 bases for V and 7 bases for J; bases not matched to a gene: 18. CDR3 size: 17 residues. Germline V lookup: CDR1 MDHEN, CDR2 SYDVKM. The CDR3 region has the DNA TGTGCCAGCAGTTCGGCAGGGCCCGCGGACAGGCGAGGTGGCTACACCTTC. Translated, it gives CASSSAGPADRRGGYTF.

The chain joins TRBV6-2 or TRBV6-3 to TRBJ1-5; D not certain. CDR3 length: 17 residues. Trimming stripped 2 bases from V and 0 bases from J, with 14 bases between. The germline CDR1 and CDR2 sequences are MNHEY and SVGEGT. CDR3 in amino acids: CASSYTTKEYSNQPQHF. The CDR3 nucleotides are TGTGCCAGCAGTTACACCACCAAAGAGTATAGCAATCAGCCCCAGCATTTT.

CDR3 nucleotides: TGTGCCAGCAGCTTGGAGGGGTTGAGCAATCAGCCCCAGCATTTT. Translating it yields CASSLEGLSNQPQHF. This chain links TRBV5-5 with TRBJ1-5; a weak D match, TRBD1 (5 bases). Germline CDR1 SGHKS, CDR2 YYEKEE (reference sequence). V was pared by 0 bases and J by 1 base, with 8 bases between. The CDR3 has 15 amino acids.

This chain joins TRBV11-2 and TRBJ2-1, with D perhaps matching TRBD2 (6 bases). Trimming stripped 1 base from V and 0 bases from J, with 10 bases between. CDR3 length: 16 residues. Germline CDR1 reads SGHAT; CDR2 reads FQNNGV. Written as DNA, the CDR3 is TGTGCCAGCAGCTTAGTTTTTAGCGGCTCCTACAATGAGCAGTTCTTC. Protein: CASSLVFSGSYNEQFF.

The V call is TRBV28, the J call TRBJ2-1, with 10 nucleotides matching TRBD1. J lost 2 bases, V lost 3 bases, and 4 bases had no gene match. The V gene's germline CDR1 is MDHEN and CDR2 SYDVKM. This CDR3 is 16 amino acids long. The CDR3 loop is CASSFRDRGPYNEQFF. The CDR3 nucleotides are TGTGCCAGCAGTTTCCGGGACAGGGGCCCCTACAATGAGCAGTTCTTC. Drawing the rest from reference TRBV28 and TRBJ2-1, the complete variable domain is DVKVTQSSRYLVKRTGEKVFLECVQDMDHENMFWYRQDPGLGLRLIYFSYDVKMKEKGDIPEGYSVSREKKERFSLILESASTNQTSMYLCASSFRDRGPYNEQFFGPGTRLTVL.

Only one count was recorded for this clone. The chain joins TRBV5-1 to TRBJ1-4; 10 nucleotides match TRBD1. CDR3 length: 15 residues. Losses at the gene ends were 4 bases for V and 8 bases for J; bases not matched to a gene: 8. Germline CDR1 reads SGHRS; CDR2 reads YFSETQ. In nucleotides, the CDR3 is TGCGCCAGCAGCCCCCGACAGGGGGCGAGAGAAAAACTGTTTTTT. Translating gives CASSPRQGAREKLFF.